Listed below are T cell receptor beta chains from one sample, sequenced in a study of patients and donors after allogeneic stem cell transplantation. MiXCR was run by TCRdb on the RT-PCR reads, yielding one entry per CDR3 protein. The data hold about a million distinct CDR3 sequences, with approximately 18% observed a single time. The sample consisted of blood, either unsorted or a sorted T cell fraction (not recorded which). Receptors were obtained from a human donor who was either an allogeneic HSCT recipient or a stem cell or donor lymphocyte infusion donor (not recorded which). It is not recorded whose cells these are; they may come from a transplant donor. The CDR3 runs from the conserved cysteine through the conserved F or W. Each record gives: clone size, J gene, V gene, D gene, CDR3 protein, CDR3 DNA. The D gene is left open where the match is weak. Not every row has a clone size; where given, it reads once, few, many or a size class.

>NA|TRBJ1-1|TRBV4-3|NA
CASSQDWPGWAFF
TGCGCCAGCAGCCAAGATTGGCCAGGATGGGCTTTCTTT
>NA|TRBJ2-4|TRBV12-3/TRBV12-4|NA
CASNPRGVNIQYF
TGTGCCAGCAACCCGCGGGGAGTCAACATTCAGTACTTC
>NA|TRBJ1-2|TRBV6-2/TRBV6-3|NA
CASNGETNYGYTF
TGTGCCAGCAACGGGGAAACTAACTATGGCTACACCTTC
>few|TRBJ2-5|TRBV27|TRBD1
CASSLSVTGSSQYF
TGTGCCAGCAGTTTATCGGTGACAGGGTCGTCCCAGTACTTC
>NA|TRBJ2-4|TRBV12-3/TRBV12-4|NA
CASSFNRNIQYF
TGTGCCAGCAGTTTTAACCGGAACATTCAGTACTTC
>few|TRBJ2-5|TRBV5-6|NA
CASSLEQVRETQYF
TGTGCCAGCAGCTTGGAACAGGTCCGAGAGACCCAGTACTTC
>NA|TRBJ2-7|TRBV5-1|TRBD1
CASSLFADRGYEQYF
TGCGCCAGCAGCTTATTTGCGGACAGGGGATACGAGCAGTACTTC
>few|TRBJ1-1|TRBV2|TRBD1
CASGFTGGGGDTEAFF
TGTGCCAGCGGTTTCACAGGGGGCGGTGGGGACACTGAAGCTTTCTTT
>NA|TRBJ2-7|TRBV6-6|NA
CATEGLFYEQYF
TGTGCCACCGAGGGTTTATTCTACGAGCAGTACTTC
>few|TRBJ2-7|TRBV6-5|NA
CASSFAGFYEQYF
TGTGCCAGCAGTTTTGCAGGCTTCTACGAGCAGTACTTC
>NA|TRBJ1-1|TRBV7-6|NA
CASSLEAGAMNTEAFF
TGTGCCAGCAGCTTAGAGGCAGGGGCCATGAACACTGAAGCTTTCTTT
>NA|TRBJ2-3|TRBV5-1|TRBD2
CASRHGLAGFTDTQYF
TGCGCCAGCAGGCACGGCCTAGCGGGGTTCACAGATACGCAGTATTTT
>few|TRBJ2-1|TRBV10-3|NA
CAISGSGSGTNYNEQFF
TGTGCCATCAGTGGAAGCGGTTCCGGGACAAATTACAATGAGCAGTTCTTC
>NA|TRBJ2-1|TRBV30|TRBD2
CAWDILAGHEQFF
TGTGCCTGGGACATACTAGCGGGCCATGAGCAGTTCTTC
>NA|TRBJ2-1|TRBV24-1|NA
CATSEGGYNEQFF
TGTGCCACCAGTGAGGGCGGCTACAATGAGCAGTTCTTC
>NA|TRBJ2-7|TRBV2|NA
CASRGMLGEQYF
TGTGCCAGCAGGGGGATGTTGGGCGAGCAGTACTTC
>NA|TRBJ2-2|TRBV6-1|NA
CASSIQDLAVTGELFF
TGTGCCAGCAGCATACAGGACTTAGCGGTCACCGGGGAGCTGTTTTTT
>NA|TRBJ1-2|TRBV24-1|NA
CATSDTRGATGFYGYTF
TGTGCCACCAGTGACACGAGGGGGGCTACAGGATTCTATGGCTACACCTTC
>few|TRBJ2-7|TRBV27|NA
CASSHRPGNTYEQYF
TGTGCCAGCAGTCATAGGCCGGGAAATACCTACGAGCAGTACTTC
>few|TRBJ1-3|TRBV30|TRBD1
CARQGESGNTIYF
TGTGCCAGACAGGGGGAATCTGGAAACACCATATATTTT
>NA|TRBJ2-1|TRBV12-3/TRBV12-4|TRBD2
CATRQEGLGFDEQFF
TGTGCCACCCGACAGGAGGGACTAGGTTTTGATGAGCAGTTCTTC
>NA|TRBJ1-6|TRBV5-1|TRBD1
CASSSGTGGSPLHF
TGCGCCAGCAGTTCCGGGACAGGGGGTTCACCCCTCCACTTT
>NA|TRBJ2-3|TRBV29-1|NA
CSSGGTPDTQYF
TGCAGCTCTGGAGGGACGCCAGATACGCAGTATTTT
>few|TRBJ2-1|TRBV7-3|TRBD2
CASSPRRGAVNEQFF
TGTGCCAGCAGCCCCCGGCGGGGGGCCGTCAATGAGCAGTTCTTC
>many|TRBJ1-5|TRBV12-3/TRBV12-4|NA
CASSLDRSNQPQHF
TGTGCCAGCAGCCTCGACAGGAGCAATCAGCCCCAGCATTTT
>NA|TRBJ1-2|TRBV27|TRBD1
CASRTVGTGGRYGYTF
TGTGCCAGCCGCACCGTCGGGACAGGGGGCCGCTATGGCTACACCTTC
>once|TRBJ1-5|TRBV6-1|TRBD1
CASAPGQGIQPQHF
TGTGCCAGCGCGCCTGGACAGGGGATACAGCCCCAGCATTTT
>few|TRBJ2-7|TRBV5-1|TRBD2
CASAVVAGVYEQYF
TGCGCCAGCGCAGTGGTAGCGGGAGTCTACGAGCAGTACTTC
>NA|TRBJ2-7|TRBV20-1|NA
CSAALAYEQYF
TGCAGTGCTGCGCTAGCCTACGAGCAGTACTTC
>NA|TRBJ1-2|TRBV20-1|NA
CSARGQGGGYTF
TGCAGTGCTAGGGGGCAGGGTGGTGGCTACACCTTC
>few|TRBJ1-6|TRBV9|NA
CASSPDPQSSSYNSPLHF
TGTGCCAGCAGCCCAGACCCACAGAGCAGCTCCTATAATTCACCCCTCCACTTT
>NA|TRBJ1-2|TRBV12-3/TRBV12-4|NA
CASTFRVSNYGYTF
TGTGCCAGCACATTCAGGGTCTCAAACTATGGCTACACCTTC
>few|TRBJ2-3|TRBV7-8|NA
CASSSPFFYTHTQYF
TGTGCCAGCAGCTCGCCCTTTTTCTACACCCACACGCAGTATTTT
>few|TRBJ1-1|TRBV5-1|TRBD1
CASSLQGARSSTEAFF
TGCGCCAGCAGCTTACAGGGGGCGCGGTCATCCACTGAAGCTTTCTTT
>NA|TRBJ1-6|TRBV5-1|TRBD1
CASRAQGAVENSPLHF
TGCGCCTCACGGGCCCAGGGGGCGGTGGAGAATTCACCCCTCCACTTT
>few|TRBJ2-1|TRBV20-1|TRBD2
CSARGGGVGDEQFF
TGCAGTGCTAGAGGGGGAGGGGTCGGGGATGAGCAGTTCTTC
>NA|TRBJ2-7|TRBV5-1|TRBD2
CASSQTSGSGEQYF
TGCGCCAGCAGCCAGACTAGCGGGAGTGGCGAGCAGTACTTC
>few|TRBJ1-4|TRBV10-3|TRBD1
CAISGTGTGSEKLFF
TGTGCCATCAGTGGTACCGGGACAGGGAGCGAAAAACTGTTTTTT
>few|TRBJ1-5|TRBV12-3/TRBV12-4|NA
CASRGGLLGSNQPQHF
TGTGCCAGCAGAGGGGGACTCCTGGGAAGCAATCAGCCCCAGCATTTT
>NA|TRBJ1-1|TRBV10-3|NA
CAISVSGENTEAFF
TGTGCCATCAGTGTATCAGGGGAGAACACTGAAGCTTTCTTT
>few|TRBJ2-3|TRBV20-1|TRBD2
CSADVAGEPDTQYF
TGCAGTGCTGACGTAGCGGGAGAACCAGATACGCAGTATTTT
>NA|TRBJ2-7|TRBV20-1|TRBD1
CSAPRGQGNYEQYF
TGCAGTGCCCCCCGAGGACAGGGTAACTACGAGCAGTACTTC
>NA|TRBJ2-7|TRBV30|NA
CAYRDNRYEQYF
TGTGCCTACCGGGACAACCGCTACGAGCAGTACTTC
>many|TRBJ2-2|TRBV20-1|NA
CSARGDRLNTGELFF
TGCAGTGCTAGAGGTGACAGACTGAACACCGGGGAGCTGTTTTTT
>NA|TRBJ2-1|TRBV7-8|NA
CASSLDGSTDEQFF
TGTGCCAGCAGCTTAGATGGCAGCACCGATGAGCAGTTCTTC
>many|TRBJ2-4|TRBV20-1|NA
CSARAGGLAKNIQYF
TGCAGTGCTAGAGCTGGGGGACTAGCCAAAAACATTCAGTACTTC
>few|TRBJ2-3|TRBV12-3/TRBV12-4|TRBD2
CASSPSGSPDTQYF
TGTGCCAGCAGCCCTAGCGGGAGCCCAGATACGCAGTATTTT
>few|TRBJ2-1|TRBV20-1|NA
CSARGAPTYNEQFF
TGCAGTGCTAGAGGGGCTCCTACCTACAATGAGCAGTTCTTC
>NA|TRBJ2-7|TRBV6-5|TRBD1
CASSYSGTGAPREQYF
TGTGCCAGCAGTTACTCCGGGACAGGGGCCCCTCGGGAGCAGTACTTC
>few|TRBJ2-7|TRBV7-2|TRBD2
CASRPSGGALEQYF
TGTGCCAGCAGACCTAGCGGGGGGGCTTTAGAGCAGTACTTC
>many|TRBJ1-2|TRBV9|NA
CASSGRARVVGYTF
TGTGCCAGCAGCGGGCGCGCCAGGGTTGTCGGCTACACCTTC
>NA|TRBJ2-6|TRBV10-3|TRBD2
CAISPGLPSGANVLTF
TGTGCCATCAGTCCGGGACTACCTTCTGGGGCCAACGTCCTGACTTTC
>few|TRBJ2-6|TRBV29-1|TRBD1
CSVEGGQGATGANVLTF
TGCAGCGTTGAAGGGGGACAGGGGGCAACTGGGGCCAACGTCCTGACTTTC
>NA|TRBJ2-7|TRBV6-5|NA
CASSYRATDYEQYF
TGTGCCAGCAGTTACCGAGCGACAGACTACGAGCAGTACTTC
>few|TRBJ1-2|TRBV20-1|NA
CSARGESYGGYTF
TGCAGTGCTAGAGGGGAGTCGTACGGCGGCTACACCTTC